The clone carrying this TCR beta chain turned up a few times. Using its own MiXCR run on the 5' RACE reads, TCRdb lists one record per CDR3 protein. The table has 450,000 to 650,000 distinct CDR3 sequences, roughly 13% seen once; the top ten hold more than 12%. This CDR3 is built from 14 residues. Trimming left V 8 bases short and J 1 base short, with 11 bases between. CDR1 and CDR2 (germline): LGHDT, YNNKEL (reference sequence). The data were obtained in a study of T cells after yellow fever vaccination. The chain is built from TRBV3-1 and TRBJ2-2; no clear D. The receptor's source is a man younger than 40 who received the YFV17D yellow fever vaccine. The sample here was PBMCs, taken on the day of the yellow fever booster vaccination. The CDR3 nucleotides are TGTGCCAGCGGCCGGAGCGAGAACACCGGGGAGCTGTTTTTT. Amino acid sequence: CASGRSENTGELFF.